This TCR beta chain emerged from a study of T cells in Graves' hyperthyroidism and ophthalmopathy. This CDR3 has 16 amino acids. The V end lost 6 bases, the J end lost 4 bases, and 21 bases lay between the germline ends. Looked up from germline, CDR1 is SGHVS and CDR2 is FNYEAQ. Amplified TCR beta CDR3 regions derived from RNA transcripts. HTBI primers drove first-round RT-PCR of the TCR CDR3. TCRdb re-analysed the multiplex PCR reads in MiXCR, keeping a single row per CDR3 protein. The repertoire holds roughly 740,000 distinct CDR3 sequences, with 16% as singletons. At least ten counts were recorded for this clonotype.

The receptor comes from a man between 18 and 35 years old with Graves' hyperthyroidism. This chain uses TRBV7-6 with TRBJ1-1; possibly TRBD1 for D (5 bases). Sequenced: blood. The CDR3 sequence: CASSPGTLLGVTEAFF. In DNA form, the CDR3 reads TGTGCCAGCAGTCCCGGGACGCTGCTGGGGGTCACTGAAGCTTTCTTT.